This record looks at one TCR beta chain sequence and its context. This receptor's antigen is unknown. No base quality information exists; no much larger clone differs at one position. The source of the sample is a study of shared T cell receptors in the human thymus (dated by TCRdb to about 2021). General notes on the study: The study investigated the way shared, self-reactive T-cell receptor alpha chains are produced in the human thymus.

For this chain, trimming is 7 bases at the V end and 1 base at the J end, and the number of junction bases without a gene match is 31. The CDR3 measures 23 amino acids from cysteine to phenylalanine. Just CDR3 DNA is preserved here, 69 bases in frame from base 1. CDR1 and CDR2, looked up from the germline V gene, are KGHSH and LQKENI. Library method: the immunoSEQ multiplex PCR assay. Sourced from immuneACCESS, this table was stored by TCRdb with only in-frame sequences that have V and J called. A share of the clones is absent; for the studies checked, an unresolved V gene accounts for under half, and the remainder has no known explanation. In all, the sample holds 650,000 to 950,000 clones, and approximately 83% of those were seen once. Roughly 0.01% of the sample is in the top ten clones. This sample was shared with a second study, whose subject was human thymus T cells. Looking at the second paper: Donors were immunologically healthy infants undergoing open corrective cardiac surgery for congenital heart defects in Finland. Thymus tissue was obtained as surgical resects removed during corrective cardiac surgery. V and J gene segment usage appeared biased in both thymic and peripheral blood repertoires. The related research reported highly overlapping thymic TCR repertoires among unrelated individuals. TCR alpha and beta repertoires from seven to nine infant thymus samples and a few related peripheral blood samples were characterized in the study. The cohort included six male and a couple of female infants, with donor ages spanning 7 to 244 days. After being mechanically released from the tissue, thymocytes were kept at -70 degrees C in pellets of roughly 10-30 million cells. A QIAsymphony instrument was used to extract genomic DNA from the frozen cell pellets. TCRB and TCRAD loci were amplified from a standardized quantity of quality-controlled genomic DNA using the immunoSEQ multiplex PCR assay. Amplicons spanned the V(D)J region at a length sufficient to cover the CDR3 and identify V and J genes. The amplicons were sequenced on an Illumina platform via the commercial immunoSEQ service. Primer bias and sequencing errors were corrected using previously described methods, and TCRAD and TCRB definitions followed the IMGT database. Repertoires were analysed with immunoSEQ Analyzer 3.0 and VDJTools, covering basic statistics, V/J segment usage, diversity estimates, rarefaction and pairwise overlap. To estimate diversity, the Chao1, ChaoE, Efron-Thisted, Shannon and inverse Simpson indices were applied, and diversity was also estimated on datasets down-sampled to the smallest sample. Repertoire overlap was determined by strict matching of CDR3 nucleotide sequence, V gene and J gene, and Jaccard-based multidimensional scaling clustering was applied. On average, about 800,000 unique TCRB clonotypes were obtained from thymus samples, compared with 80,000 to 85,000 from blood samples.

The sequence derives from a girl under three years old with a congenital heart defect. Donor details come from another sample of the same person, matched by shared clones. The chain uses TRBV18 and TRBJ1-1; 9 central bases correspond to TRBD1. The sample was thymocytes. The sequence in DNA is TGTGCCAGCTTACCGGGGGGGACAGGGAGGGTTTTCCCGCTTACGACTTCGAACACTGAAGCTTTCTTT. The resulting protein is CASLPGGTGRVFPLTTSNTEAFF.